The subject of this entry is one T cell receptor (beta chain). The antigen is unknown. TCRdb used MiXCR to reprocess the reads, holding one entry per CDR3 protein. The table has a few hundred thousand distinct CDR3 sequences, about a sixth seen once; the top ten hold more than 10%. Trimming removed 1 base at V and 8 bases at J, with 8 bases between. The CDR3 totals 12 residues. CDR1 is KGHSH, CDR2 LQKENI, per germline. This sample was taken from a study of T cell repertoires in cytomegalovirus infection. Overall study: It can be stated that public TCR beta signatures indicated CMV infection as well as a matching HLA type. Notes on the study in general: Carriers of CMV plus the relevant HLA were identified by cumulative public TCR beta family frequency. CMV-specific TCR beta clonotypes restricted by HLA-C were the ones dominating the ex vivo response.

The rearrangement links TRBV18 to TRBJ1-1; no clear D gene. Sequencing was carried out using PBMCs. The sequence came from a human donor in good health (CMV status not recorded). Some clones in this sample may be carry-over from other donors' samples. The CDR3 reads CASSPQVREAFF. DNA for the CDR3: TGTGCCAGCTCACCACAGGTTCGGGAAGCTTTCTTT. The full variable domain, with the rest looked up from reference TRBV18 and TRBJ1-1, is NAGVMQNPRHLVRRRGQEARLRCSPMKGHSHVYWYRQLPEEGLKFMVYLQKENIIDESGMPKERFSAEFPKEGPSILRIQQVVRGDSAAYFCASSPQVREAFFGQGTRLTVV.